This T cell receptor beta chain was sequenced for a study of T cell responses to AZD1222 COVID-19 vaccine. Study-wide results and caveats: In a largely white British group with more females than males, clonal diversity was possibly underestimated.

TCRdb's table, derived via immunoSEQ multiplex PCR, lists solely in-frame clones and lacks some. The profile shows hundreds of thousands of clones, about 93% of them singletons. This clone was seen a single time. The target antigen is unknown. The CDR3 is made up of 16 amino acids. Per germline, CDR1 MDHEN and CDR2 SYDVKM. V shed 3 bases and J 1 base; nucleotides not matched to a gene: 8. The sequence was obtained from an adult in good health. The chain is built from TRBV28 and TRBJ1-1, with TRBD1 matching over 7 bases. The sequences come from peripheral blood, collected on day 0 of MenACWY control vaccination. CDR3 sequence: CASSLGGGGKNTEAFF. The DNA for the CDR3 is TGTGCCAGCAGTTTGGGAGGGGGCGGGAAGAACACTGAAGCTTTCTTT.